Listed below are T cell receptor beta chains from one sample, sequenced in a study of blood T cell repertoires in COVID-19. Assay: immunoSEQ multiplex PCR; the TCRdb copy retains only in-frame clones and omits some. The sample has 55,000 or so clones, 80% to 90% seen once. Sequenced: peripheral blood. Every receptor here comes from a woman aged 55-69 years with COVID-19, enrolled during active disease. Both conserved end residues are part of each CDR3. D genes are given only for firm matches. Clone size is stated in some rows and not others, as once, few, many or a class when expanded.

size: .
J: TRBJ2-1
V: TRBV28
D: TRBD2
CDR3: CASSNTAGLAAYNEQFF
DNA: TGTGCCAGCAGCAATACCGCGGGACTAGCCGCCTACAATGAGCAGTTCTTC

size: .
J: TRBJ1-2
V: TRBV28
D: TRBD1
CDR3: CASSFGDRGHNGYTF
DNA: TGTGCCAGCAGTTTCGGGGACAGGGGGCATAATGGCTACACCTTC

size: .
J: TRBJ1-2
V: TRBV7-2
D: .
CDR3: CASSSRGGLSGYTF
DNA: TGTGCCAGCAGTTCCCGGGGGGGGCTAAGCGGCTACACCTTC

size: .
J: TRBJ1-6
V: TRBV4-1
D: .
CDR3: CASSQDRTDNSPLHF
DNA: TGCGCCAGCAGCCAAGATCGAACGGATAATTCACCCCTCCACTTT

size: once
J: TRBJ1-3
V: TRBV2
D: TRBD1
CDR3: CASSTSRTGPTRGGNTIYF
DNA: TGTGCCAGCAGTACTTCCAGGACAGGGCCAACCCGCGGCGGAAACACCATATATTTT

size: few
J: TRBJ2-3
V: TRBV30
D: .
CDR3: CAWSVTGDGDTQYF
DNA: TGTGCCTGGAGTGTCACTGGAGACGGGGATACGCAGTATTTT

size: .
J: TRBJ2-5
V: TRBV2
D: TRBD1
CDR3: CASSEGPPGDRAQYF
DNA: TGTGCCAGCAGTGAAGGTCCCCCAGGGGACAGGGCCCAGTACTTC

size: .
J: TRBJ1-1
V: TRBV5-1
D: .
CDR3: CASSPGQQNTEAFF
DNA: TGCGCCAGCAGCCCCGGACAGCAGAACACTGAAGCTTTCTTT

size: .
J: TRBJ1-1
V: TRBV19
D: TRBD1
CDR3: CASSTHRGRVNTEAFF
DNA: TGTGCCAGTAGTACCCACAGGGGGCGGGTGAACACTGAAGCTTTCTTT

size: .
J: TRBJ2-1
V: TRBV14
D: .
CDR3: CASSRDYRDEQFF
DNA: TGTGCCAGCAGTCGGGACTACAGGGATGAGCAGTTCTTC

size: .
J: TRBJ1-1
V: TRBV5-1
D: .
CDR3: CASSSQMNTEAFF
DNA: TGCGCCAGCAGCTCTCAGATGAACACTGAAGCTTTCTTT

size: .
J: TRBJ2-7
V: TRBV19
D: .
CDR3: CASSISPGSYEQYF
DNA: TGTGCCAGTAGTATAAGCCCGGGAAGTTACGAGCAGTACTTC

size: .
J: TRBJ2-2
V: TRBV7-2
D: TRBD2
CDR3: CASSVPEAGLKGLFF
DNA: TGTGCCAGCAGCGTCCCGGAGGCGGGACTAAAGGGGTTGTTTTTT

size: .
J: TRBJ2-2
V: TRBV5-4
D: TRBD2
CDR3: CASSLGLAGAGELFF
DNA: TGTGCCAGCAGCTTGGGGCTAGCGGGGGCCGGGGAGCTGTTTTTT

size: .
J: TRBJ2-6
V: TRBV5-1
D: .
CDR3: CASSLGHLVDVLTF
DNA: TGCGCCAGCAGCTTGGGCCACCTAGTCGATGTCCTGACTTTC

size: .
J: TRBJ2-7
V: TRBV21-1
D: .
CDR3: CASRGTGATYEQYF
DNA: TGTGCCAGCAGAGGGACAGGGGCTACCTACGAGCAGTACTTC

size: .
J: TRBJ1-5
V: TRBV28
D: .
CDR3: CASSLARDFNQPQHF
DNA: TGTGCCAGCAGTCTAGCCCGGGATTTCAATCAGCCCCAGCATTTT

size: .
J: TRBJ2-1
V: TRBV28
D: .
CDR3: CASSNPSRGKQFF
DNA: TGTGCCAGCAGTAACCCGAGCCGGGGAAAGCAGTTCTTC

size: .
J: TRBJ2-4
V: TRBV25-1
D: .
CDR3: CASSESGDLNIQYF
DNA: TGTGCCAGCAGTGAATCTGGAGATCTAAACATTCAGTACTTC

size: once
J: TRBJ2-3
V: TRBV24-1
D: TRBD2
CDR3: CATSDRLAGETDTQYF
DNA: TGTGCCACCAGTGATCGACTAGCGGGAGAGACAGATACGCAGTATTTT

size: .
J: TRBJ2-3
V: TRBV7-9
D: TRBD2
CDR3: CASSLLAGAITDTQYF
DNA: TGTGCCAGCAGCTTACTAGCGGGAGCCATCACAGATACGCAGTATTTT

size: .
J: TRBJ1-5
V: TRBV12-3/TRBV12-4
D: .
CDR3: CASSSFPGPQHF
DNA: TGTGCCAGCAGTTCCTTCCCAGGGCCCCAGCATTTT

size: .
J: TRBJ2-7
V: TRBV27
D: .
CDR3: CASSSVETGEQYF
DNA: TGTGCCAGCAGTAGCGTGGAAACGGGAGAGCAGTACTTC

size: .
J: TRBJ1-4
V: TRBV2
D: TRBD1
CDR3: CASSEGDRGRFEKLFF
DNA: TGTGCCAGCAGTGAAGGGGACAGGGGGCGATTTGAAAAACTGTTTTTT

size: .
J: TRBJ2-2
V: TRBV19
D: TRBD2
CDR3: CASSISLAGTLGNTGELFF
DNA: TGTGCCAGTAGTATTAGTCTAGCGGGAACCCTGGGGAACACCGGGGAGCTGTTTTTT

size: .
J: TRBJ1-5
V: TRBV24-1
D: .
CDR3: CATSDPAAEQPQHF
DNA: TGTGCCACCAGTGATCCGGCGGCGGAACAGCCCCAGCATTTT

size: .
J: TRBJ2-1
V: TRBV11-3
D: TRBD2
CDR3: CASSYRSGTSGRNEQFF
DNA: TGTGCCAGCAGCTATAGATCCGGGACTAGCGGGAGAAATGAGCAGTTCTTC

size: .
J: TRBJ2-2
V: TRBV28
D: .
CDR3: CASRSTGTLTGELFF
DNA: TGTGCCAGCAGGTCTACCGGGACACTGACCGGGGAGCTGTTTTTT

size: .
J: TRBJ1-5
V: TRBV6-1
D: TRBD1
CDR3: CASSDPGQGSNQPQHF
DNA: TGTGCCAGCAGTGACCCGGGACAGGGGAGCAACCAGCCCCAGCATTTT

size: .
J: TRBJ2-1
V: TRBV15
D: TRBD2
CDR3: CATSDRDRGLAGTIYNEQFF
DNA: TGTGCCACCAGTGACCGGGACAGGGGACTAGCGGGCACGATTTACAATGAGCAGTTCTTC

size: .
J: TRBJ2-1
V: TRBV11-3
D: TRBD2
CDR3: CASSSRHGTSGSSSYNEQFF
DNA: TGTGCCAGCAGCTCGAGACACGGCACTAGCGGGTCAAGCTCCTACAATGAGCAGTTCTTC

size: .
J: TRBJ2-1
V: TRBV30
D: TRBD2
CDR3: CAWSEGEAGGHEQFF
DNA: TGTGCCTGGAGTGAGGGGGAAGCGGGAGGGCATGAGCAGTTCTTC

size: .
J: TRBJ2-2
V: TRBV4-2
D: .
CDR3: CASSQDSGWTGELFF
DNA: TGTGCCAGCAGCCAAGACAGCGGGTGGACCGGGGAGCTGTTTTTT

size: .
J: TRBJ2-1
V: TRBV4-2
D: TRBD2
CDR3: CASSRAGGPYNEQFF
DNA: TGTGCCAGCAGCAGAGCGGGAGGGCCTTACAATGAGCAGTTCTTC

size: once
J: TRBJ2-5
V: TRBV18
D: .
CDR3: CASSPQGRETQYF
DNA: TGTGCCAGCTCACCCCAGGGGCGAGAGACCCAGTACTTC

size: .
J: TRBJ1-5
V: TRBV7-8
D: .
CDR3: CASSLGQMDQPQHF
DNA: TGTGCCAGCAGCTTAGGGCAGATGGATCAGCCCCAGCATTTT

size: .
J: TRBJ2-3
V: TRBV11-2
D: TRBD2
CDR3: CASSPASLTSRYDTQYF
DNA: TGTGCCAGCAGCCCAGCGAGCTTGACTAGCCGGTACGATACGCAGTATTTT

size: .
J: TRBJ1-2
V: TRBV5-8
D: .
CDR3: CASSLQGYGYTF
DNA: TGTGCCAGCAGCTTGCAGGGCTATGGCTACACCTTC

size: .
J: TRBJ2-3
V: TRBV5-1
D: .
CDR3: CASSSVTGSEDTQYF
DNA: TGCGCCAGCAGCTCGGTAACAGGGAGTGAAGATACGCAGTATTTT

size: .
J: TRBJ2-7
V: TRBV30
D: .
CDR3: CAWSPGRGGYEQYF
DNA: TGTGCCTGGAGTCCCGGCAGGGGTGGATACGAGCAGTACTTC

size: .
J: TRBJ1-2
V: TRBV19
D: TRBD1
CDR3: CASSQRLTGVNYGYTF
DNA: TGTGCCAGTAGTCAACGACTGACAGGGGTTAACTATGGCTACACCTTC

size: .
J: TRBJ2-2
V: TRBV7-9
D: TRBD2
CDR3: CASNLGITSGKNTGELFF
DNA: TGTGCCAGCAACTTAGGTATCACTAGCGGGAAGAACACCGGGGAGCTGTTTTTT